This T cell receptor (beta chain) was sequenced in a study of blood T cell repertoires in COVID-19. About the research overall: The United States, Italy and Spain were the sources of the acute and convalescent COVID-19 samples. From T cells, B-cell-depleted T cells, or PBMCs came the material, which was cDNA or gDNA.

Per germline, CDR1 SGHNT and CDR2 YYREEE (reference sequence). The V gene end was trimmed by 7 bases and the J gene end by 2 bases; junction bases not matched to a gene: 12. The length of the CDR3 is 16 residues. Original handling: Nucleated cell counts were estimated from reference gene primer amplification. Sequenced by immunoSEQ multiplex PCR; TCRdb stores in-frame clones only, minus some. V, J and clone size are those of that table, while D and trimming were read from the DNA. The repertoire holds 44,000 or so clones, with about 83% as singletons. This chain links TRBV5-4 with TRBJ2-1, with TRBD2 matching 7 bases. This TCR was recovered from an elderly man in a cohort sampled during active COVID-19. Sequenced: peripheral blood. CDR3 protein: CASGMSGDRAYNEQFF. The CDR3 bases are TGTGCCAGCGGGATGAGCGGGGACCGCGCCTACAATGAGCAGTTCTTC.